This T cell receptor (beta chain) was identified in a study of shared clonotypes between healthy human individuals. This clone appeared a single time. The antigen remains undetermined. The V and J ends lost 3 bases and 4 bases respectively, with 15 bases between them. Germline V lookup: CDR1 MNHNS, CDR2 SASEGT. This CDR3 region has 15 residues. The study, taken as a whole, reports: In contrast to clonotypes shared by all four donors, non-shared clonotypes had lower generation probabilities. Larger estimated richness was generally seen in naive subsets than in memory subsets.

Original data processing: Junction-only sequences without quality scores were provided by ImmunoSEQ, so filtering was different. Method: immunoSEQ multiplex PCR; TCRdb's copy keeps in-frame clones and lacks some. The DNA gave D and trimming, while V, J and clone size come from that table. The sample contains approximately 2.4 million clones, approximately 96% of which appear only once. Sequencing input: naive CD4+ T cells sorted from blood. The sample's subset: CD45RA+ positively selected. The sequence was collected from a man between 18 and 35 years old in good health. The rearrangement uses TRBV6-1 and TRBJ1-2; D is ambiguous. As DNA, the CDR3 is TGTGCCAGCAGTGACACTTCACCAATCTTCTATGGCTACACCTTC. Amino acid sequence: CASSDTSPIFYGYTF.